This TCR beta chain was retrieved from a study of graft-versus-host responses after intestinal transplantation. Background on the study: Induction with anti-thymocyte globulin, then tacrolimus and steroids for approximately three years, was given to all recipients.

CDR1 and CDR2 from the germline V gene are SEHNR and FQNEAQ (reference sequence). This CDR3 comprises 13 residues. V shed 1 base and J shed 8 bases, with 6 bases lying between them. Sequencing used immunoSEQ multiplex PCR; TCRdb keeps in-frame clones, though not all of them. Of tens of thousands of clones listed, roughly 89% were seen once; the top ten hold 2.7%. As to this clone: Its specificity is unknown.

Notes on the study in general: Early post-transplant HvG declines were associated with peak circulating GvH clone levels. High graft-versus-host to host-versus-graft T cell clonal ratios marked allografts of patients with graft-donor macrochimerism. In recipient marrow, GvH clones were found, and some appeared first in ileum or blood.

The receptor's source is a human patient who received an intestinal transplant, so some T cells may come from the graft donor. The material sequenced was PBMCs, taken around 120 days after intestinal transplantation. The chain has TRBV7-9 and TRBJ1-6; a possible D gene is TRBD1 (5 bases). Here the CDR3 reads CASSLGGDSPLHF. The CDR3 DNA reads TGTGCCAGCAGCTTAGGGGGGGATTCACCCCTCCACTTT.